Listed below are T cell receptor beta chains from one sample, sequenced in a study of cytomegalovirus exposure and HLA in healthy donors. Sequencing was performed with immunoSEQ multiplex PCR; in TCRdb, only in-frame clones are kept and a portion is missing. The repertoire holds 120,000 to 150,000 clones, around nine tenths seen once, with approximately 7.5% in the top ten. Sequenced: PBMCs. These receptors all come from a woman between 18 and 29 years old in good health and CMV-seropositive. CDR3s leave out the opening cysteine and the closing phenylalanine or tryptophan.

V: TRBV7-2
length: 12
J: TRBJ2-2
CDR3: ASSPDWITGELF

V: TRBV20-1
length: 9
J: TRBJ1-2
CDR3: SANRGGGYT

V: TRBV6-5
length: 12
J: TRBJ1-1
CDR3: ASSYFQGSTEAF

V: TRBV2
length: 10
J: TRBJ1-2
CDR3: ATGTGGSGYT

V: TRBV15
length: 13
J: TRBJ1-4
CDR3: ATSTRQGGGEKLF

V: TRBV4-2
length: 14
J: TRBJ2-7
CDR3: ASSQTGGGGGYEQY

V: TRBV28
length: 16
J: TRBJ2-3
CDR3: ASSSLLAGVPFTDTQY

V: TRBV6-6
length: 13
J: TRBJ1-6
CDR3: ASSRGGDNNSPLH

V: TRBV4-1
length: 13
J: TRBJ1-1
CDR3: ASSQGPDTITEAF

V: TRBV2
length: 13
J: TRBJ2-3
CDR3: ASSVLAGGTDTQY

V: TRBV6-1
length: 13
J: TRBJ2-1
CDR3: ASSAVGNSDNEQF

V: TRBV2
length: 13
J: TRBJ1-1
CDR3: ASRESGGYATEAF

V: TRBV9
length: 13
J: TRBJ1-2
CDR3: ASSETGASHYGYT

V: TRBV21-1
length: 9
J: TRBJ2-7
CDR3: ASGYSYEQY

V: TRBV18
length: 12
J: TRBJ2-5
CDR3: ASSLTGNQETQY

V: TRBV27
length: 12
J: TRBJ2-1
CDR3: ASRTSGGALEQF

V: TRBV10-3
length: 12
J: TRBJ2-2
CDR3: AISESRVTGELF

V: TRBV7-3
length: 10
J: TRBJ1-1
CDR3: ASSLTGGEAF

V: TRBV28
length: 12
J: TRBJ2-7
CDR3: ASSSGGVKNEQY

V: TRBV5-4
length: 13
J: TRBJ1-5
CDR3: ASSRGGQGDQPQH

V: TRBV4-1
length: 16
J: TRBJ2-3
CDR3: ASSQASGAPPSTDTQY

V: TRBV11-1
length: 12
J: TRBJ1-1
CDR3: ASTDRANAVEAF

V: TRBV28
length: 11
J: TRBJ1-2
CDR3: ASSWTGGSGYT

V: TRBV5-1
length: 13
J: TRBJ1-2
CDR3: ASSLDWTGFYGYT

V: TRBV5-4
length: 15
J: TRBJ2-3
CDR3: ASSPRRGTGSTDTQY

V: TRBV28
length: 10
J: TRBJ2-1
CDR3: AGTSGTNEQF

V: TRBV15
length: 15
J: TRBJ2-7
CDR3: ATSRARGSGRYYEQY

V: TRBV6-5
length: 11
J: TRBJ2-1
CDR3: ASSSTEYNEQF

V: TRBV5-3
length: 17
J: TRBJ1-6
CDR3: ARSCLTGALSSYNSPLH

V: TRBV7-7
length: 12
J: TRBJ2-1
CDR3: ASSSTTGDDEQF

V: TRBV29-1
length: 10
J: TRBJ2-7
CDR3: SVEGGKYEQY

V: TRBV4-2
length: 12
J: TRBJ2-7
CDR3: ASSQGVNLYEQY

V: TRBV5-1
length: 13
J: TRBJ1-1
CDR3: ASSLASGGHTEAF

V: TRBV5-4
length: 15
J: TRBJ2-2
CDR3: ASSVFQGSRGTGELF

V: TRBV2
length: 12
J: TRBJ1-4
CDR3: ASSDRREGEKLF

V: TRBV4-3
length: 12
J: TRBJ1-2
CDR3: ASSQDQSVWGYT

V: TRBV7-8
length: 11
J: TRBJ1-2
CDR3: ASSLDRAYGYT

V: TRBV6-5
length: 13
J: TRBJ1-4
CDR3: ASSFGGGTNEKLF

V: TRBV5-6
length: 13
J: TRBJ1-6
CDR3: ASSFLTGVNSPLH

V: TRBV4-3
length: 16
J: TRBJ2-7
CDR3: ASSPPGRGARPGYEQY

V: TRBV6-5
length: 11
J: TRBJ1-3
CDR3: ASSQDSGNTIY

V: TRBV4-2
length: 13
J: TRBJ1-6
CDR3: ASSQDRGGQSPLH

V: TRBV2
length: 11
J: TRBJ1-2
CDR3: ASSRDTNYGYT

V: TRBV28
length: 15
J: TRBJ1-4
CDR3: ATLSNGGLVTNEKLF

V: TRBV5-1
length: 12
J: TRBJ2-1
CDR3: ASQLTSGSNEQF

V: TRBV6-6
length: 11
J: TRBJ1-1
CDR3: ASRTPGGTEAF

V: TRBV18
length: 13
J: TRBJ1-2
CDR3: ASSRGTDTNYGYT

V: TRBV9
length: 12
J: TRBJ2-1
CDR3: ASMRTGGGNEQF

V: TRBV4-2
length: 11
J: TRBJ1-5
CDR3: ASSQTANQPQH

V: TRBV5-5
length: 13
J: TRBJ2-7
CDR3: ASSLARQATYEQY

V: TRBV4-1
length: 12
J: TRBJ2-2
CDR3: ASSQNSLTGELF

V: TRBV5-4
length: 15
J: TRBJ2-5
CDR3: ASSLAGTSGNQETQY

V: TRBV18
length: 15
J: TRBJ2-6
CDR3: ASSRWTGHSGANVLT